These 19 T cell receptor beta chains originate from one sample sequenced in a study of blood T cell repertoires in COVID-19. Some clones are missing from TCRdb's copy, which holds only in-frame ones; the method was immunoSEQ multiplex PCR. Of some 210,000 clones listed, about 90% were seen once; the top ten hold approximately 0.77%. The specimen was peripheral blood. All receptors come from a man between 60 and 75 years old with COVID-19, enrolled during active disease.

The chain joins TRBV5-1 to TRBJ1-2; 9 bases align to TRBD1. With 3 bases clipped from V and 4 bases from J, the junction kept 4 bases outside the gene matches. CDR3 length: 14 amino acids. CDR1 and CDR2 from the germline V gene are SGHRS and YFSETQ. The CDR3: CASSSTGGIYGYTF. The CDR3 bases are TGCGCCAGCAGCTCCACAGGGGGCATCTATGGCTACACCTTC. Filled out from reference TRBV5-1 and TRBJ1-2, the complete variable domain reads KAGVTQTPRYLIKTRGQQVTLSCSPISGHRSVSWYQQTPGQGLQFLFEYFSETQRNKGNFPGRFSGRQFSNSRSEMNVSTLELGDSALYLCASSSTGGIYGYTFGSGTRLTVV.

The genes are TRBV5-1 and TRBJ2-2; 14 nucleotides align to TRBD2. Germline trimming cut 4 bases from V and 3 bases from J; bases unmatched to any gene: 5. CDR1 SGHRS and CDR2 YFSETQ come from the germline V gene. CDR3 length: 17 residues. CDR3 in amino acids: CASSGLAGGPDTGELFF. The DNA for the CDR3 is TGCGCCAGCAGCGGACTAGCGGGGGGTCCTGACACCGGGGAGCTGTTTTTT.

The chain combines TRBV30 with TRBJ2-7, with 10 bases that match TRBD2. This CDR3 is built from 16 residues. Germline V gene data show CDR1 as GTSNPN and CDR2 as SVGIG (reference sequence). V lost 1 base to trimming and J lost 1 base; unmatched junction nucleotides: 7. CDR3 residues: CAWSGGLAGASYEQYF. CDR3 DNA: TGTGCCTGGAGTGGGGGCCTAGCGGGGGCTTCCTACGAGCAGTACTTC. The whole variable domain, remainder taken from reference TRBV30 and TRBJ2-7, is SQTIHQWPATLVQPVGSPLSLECTVEGTSNPNLYWYRQAAGRGLQLLFYSVGIGQISSEVPQNLSASRPQDRQFILSSKKLLLSDSGFYLCAWSGGLAGASYEQYFGPGTRLTVT.

This rearrangement joins TRBV6-6 to TRBJ1-1; the match to TRBD1 covers 7 bases. The CDR3 has 14 residues. Germline CDR1 is MNHNY and CDR2 is SVGAGI (reference sequence). V was clipped by 5 bases and J by 11 bases; unmatched bases: 14. The CDR3 region is CASSLGTEIEGAFF. In DNA, the CDR3 is TGTGCCAGCAGTCTGGGGACAGAAATTGAGGGGGCTTTCTTT.

The chain couples TRBV2 to TRBJ1-1; D unclear. The CDR3 consists of 12 residues. CDR1 SNHLY and CDR2 FYNNEI come from the germline V gene. Trimming took off 3 bases at V and 8 bases at J, with 10 bases between the two ends. CDR3 DNA sequence: TGTGCCAGCAGTGAGGGCGGGAGGGAAGCTTTCTTT. Protein sequence: CASSEGGREAFF.

This rearrangement joins TRBV27 to TRBJ1-2; TRBD1 agrees at 10 bases. V shed 3 bases, J shed 4 bases, and the junction held 14 bases outside the gene matches. This CDR3 spans 18 amino acids. Germline-derived CDR1 and CDR2 are MNHEY and SMNVEV (reference sequence). The CDR3 spells CASSLARGFRQGAYGYTF. The CDR3 DNA is TGTGCCAGCAGTTTGGCTCGGGGCTTTAGACAGGGGGCCTATGGCTACACCTTC.

The chain employs TRBV7-9 and TRBJ2-1; 9 nucleotides align to TRBD1. Trimming at V came to 5 bases and at J to 6 bases, leaving 14 bases not matched to a gene. The CDR3 consists of 17 residues. In germline, CDR1 is SEHNR, CDR2 FQNEAQ (reference sequence). The CDR3 bases are TGTGCCAGCAGCCGCGGGAACCGGGACAGGGTGCCCAATGAGCAGTTCTTC. Translating it yields CASSRGNRDRVPNEQFF.

V gene TRBV12-5 combines with J gene TRBJ2-1; D not resolved. V was trimmed by 6 bases and J by 0 bases, leaving 9 bases between them. This CDR3 is 14 amino acids long. Germline CDR1 LGHNT, CDR2 FRNRAP. Here the CDR3 DNA reads TGTGCTAGTGGGTACGGTAGCTCCTACAATGAGCAGTTCTTC. It codes for CASGYGSSYNEQFF. Variable domain in full (rest from reference TRBV12-5 and TRBJ2-1): DARVTQTPRHKVTEMGQEVTMRCQPILGHNTVFWYRQTMMQGLELLAYFRNRAPLDDSGMPKDRFSAEMPDATLATLKIQPSEPRDSAVYFCASGYGSSYNEQFFGPGTRLTVL.

V gene TRBV5-4 combines with J gene TRBJ1-2; the match to TRBD1 covers 10 bases. V shed 10 bases, J shed 8 bases, and the junction held 8 bases outside the gene matches. CDR1 is SGHNT, CDR2 YYREEE, per germline (reference sequence). The CDR3 covers 12 residues. The CDR3 sequence: CAGRQGAGGYTF. The DNA for the CDR3 is TGTGCCGGGAGACAGGGGGCGGGCGGCTACACCTTC.

The rearrangement uses TRBV19 and TRBJ1-1, with 7 positions matching TRBD1. CDR1 is LNHDA, CDR2 SQIVND, per germline (reference sequence). Losses at the gene ends were 3 bases for V and 0 bases for J; bases not matched to a gene: 4. CDR3 length equals 15 residues. CDR3 DNA sequence: TGTGCCAGTAGTATCCCAGGACAGGTGAACACTGAAGCTTTCTTT. Translated, it gives CASSIPGQVNTEAFF.

This chain links TRBV21-1 with TRBJ2-7; TRBD1, the D gene given by the table, was not confirmed from the DNA. TRBV21-1 is a recognized pseudogene. This CDR3 comprises 15 residues. DNA for the CDR3: TGTGCCAGCAGCAATAGGGACAGGACCCCCTACGAGCAGTACTTC. Its protein is CASSNRDRTPYEQYF.

The chain uses TRBV7-2 and TRBJ2-1; D unclear. Between the trimmed V and J ends, which lost 3 bases and 8 bases, there was a span of 11 bases. The CDR3 contains 13 residues. Germline CDR1 and CDR2: SGHTA and FQGNSA. The CDR3 DNA reads TGTGCCAGCAGCTTCCTAGGTATCTATGAGCAGTTCTTC. Translation: CASSFLGIYEQFF.

The CDR3 here is CASSRGRDTQYF. The CDR3 DNA reads as TGTGCCAGCAGCAGAGGAAGAGATACGCAGTATTTT. This sequence joins TRBV5-4 and TRBJ2-3; D is uncertain. V lost 4 bases and J 5 bases, leaving 8 bases between the germline ends. The CDR3 sequence is 12 residues long. The V gene's germline CDR1 is SGHNT and CDR2 YYREEE (reference sequence). The whole variable domain, remainder taken from reference TRBV5-4 and TRBJ2-3, is ETGVTQSPTHLIKTRGQQVTLRCSSQSGHNTVSWYQQALGQGPQFIFQYYREEENGRGNFPPRFSGLQFPNYSSELNVNALELDDSALYLCASSRGRDTQYFGPGTRLTVL.

The J gene is TRBJ2-7, the V gene TRBV7-9; 7 nucleotides agree with TRBD2. Germline trimming cut 5 bases from V and 0 bases from J; bases unmatched to any gene: 7. The CDR3 is made up of 15 amino acids. Germline V CDR1 and CDR2: SEHNR, FQNEAQ (reference sequence). CDR3 in amino acids: CASSLGLRSSYEQYF. CDR3 coding DNA: TGTGCCAGCAGCCTGGGACTACGAAGCTCCTACGAGCAGTACTTC.

V usage is TRBV28 and J usage is TRBJ1-1; 8 bases map to TRBD1. The CDR3 extends over 14 amino acids. From germline, CDR1 is MDHEN and CDR2 SYDVKM. The V segment lost 3 bases and the J segment 4 bases; nucleotides outside the gene matches: 4. CDR3 amino acids: CASSFPTGATEAFF. The CDR3 nucleotides read TGTGCCAGCAGTTTCCCGACAGGGGCCACTGAAGCTTTCTTT.

The J gene is TRBJ1-4, the V gene TRBV19; D may be TRBD1 (6 bases). Trimming removed 3 bases from V and 0 bases from J, with 14 bases in between. The CDR3 consists of 17 residues. The germline V gene encodes CDR1 LNHDA and CDR2 SQIVND (reference sequence). The CDR3 spells CASSISHYRATNEKLFF. CDR3 bases: TGTGCCAGTAGTATCTCCCACTACAGGGCAACTAATGAAAAACTGTTTTTT. Variable domain in full (rest from reference TRBV19 and TRBJ1-4): DGGITQSPKYLFRKEGQNVTLSCEQNLNHDAMYWYRQDPGQGLRLIYYSQIVNDFQKGDIAEGYSVSREKKESFPLTVTSAQKNPTAFYLCASSISHYRATNEKLFFGSGTQLSVL.

This chain connects TRBV28 to TRBJ2-6; 7 nucleotides match TRBD1. V dropped 5 bases and J dropped 0; count of bases not matched to a gene: 7. The CDR3 is made up of 17 amino acids. Germline loops: CDR1 MDHEN, CDR2 SYDVKM. The CDR3 nucleotides read TGTGCCAGCAGTACCTCGGGACAGCTCTCTGGGGCCAACGTCCTGACTTTC. This sequence encodes CASSTSGQLSGANVLTF.

The chain combines TRBV19 with TRBJ2-2, with TRBD2 matching 11 bases. Germline CDR1 reads LNHDA; CDR2 reads SQIVND (reference sequence). This CDR3 contains 14 residues. V was pared by 6 bases and J by 6 bases, with 3 bases of the junction left unmatched. The CDR3 DNA reads as TGTGCCAGTAGGATGGGACTAGCGGCCGGGGAGCTGTTTTTT. It specifies CASRMGLAAGELFF.

A word on this clone: Other DNA sequences in the same sample also yield this CDR3. The J gene is TRBJ2-7, the V gene TRBV2, with 8 positions matching TRBD1. Trimming cost V 8 bases and J 0 bases; bases outside gene matches: 6. The CDR3 runs to 14 residues. Germline V CDR1 and CDR2: SNHLY, FYNNEI. The CDR3 DNA follows: TGTGCCAGCCGAAAAGGACAGGGCTCCTACGAGCAGTACTTC. Protein product: CASRKGQGSYEQYF.